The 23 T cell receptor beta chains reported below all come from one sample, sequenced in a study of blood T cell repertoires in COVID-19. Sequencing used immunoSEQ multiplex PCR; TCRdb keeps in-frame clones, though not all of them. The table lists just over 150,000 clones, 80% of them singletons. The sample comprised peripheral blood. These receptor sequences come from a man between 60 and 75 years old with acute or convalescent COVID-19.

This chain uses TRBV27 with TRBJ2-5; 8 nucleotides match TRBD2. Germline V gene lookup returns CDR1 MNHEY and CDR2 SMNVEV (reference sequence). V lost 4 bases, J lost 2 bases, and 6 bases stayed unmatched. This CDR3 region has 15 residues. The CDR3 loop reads CASSSSSGSQETQYF. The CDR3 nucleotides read TGTGCCAGCAGTTCGTCTAGCGGGTCGCAAGAGACCCAGTACTTC.

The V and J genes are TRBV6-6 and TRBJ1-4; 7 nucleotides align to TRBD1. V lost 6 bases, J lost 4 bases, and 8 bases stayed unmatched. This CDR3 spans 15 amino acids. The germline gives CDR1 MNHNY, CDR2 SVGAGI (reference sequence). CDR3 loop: CASREGTAGNEKLFF. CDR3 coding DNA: TGTGCCAGCAGGGAAGGGACAGCGGGTAATGAAAAACTGTTTTTT.

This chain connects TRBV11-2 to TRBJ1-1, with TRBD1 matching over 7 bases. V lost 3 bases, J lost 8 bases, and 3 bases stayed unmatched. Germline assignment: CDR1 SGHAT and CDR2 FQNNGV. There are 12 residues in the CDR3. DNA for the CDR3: TGTGCCAGCAGCTTCCACAGGGGCGAAGCTTTCTTT. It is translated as CASSFHRGEAFF.

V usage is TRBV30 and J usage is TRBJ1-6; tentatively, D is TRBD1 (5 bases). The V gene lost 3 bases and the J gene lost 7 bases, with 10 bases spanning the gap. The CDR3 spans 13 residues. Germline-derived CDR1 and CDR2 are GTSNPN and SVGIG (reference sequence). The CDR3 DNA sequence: TGTGCCTGGAGCCCGGGACTCAATTCACCCCTCCACTTT. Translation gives CAWSPGLNSPLHF.

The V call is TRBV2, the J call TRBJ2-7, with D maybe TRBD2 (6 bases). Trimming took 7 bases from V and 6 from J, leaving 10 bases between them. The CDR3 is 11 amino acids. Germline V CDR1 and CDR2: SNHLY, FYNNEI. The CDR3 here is CASTGTFEQYF. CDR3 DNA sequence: TGTGCCAGCACCGGGACTTTCGAGCAGTACTTC.

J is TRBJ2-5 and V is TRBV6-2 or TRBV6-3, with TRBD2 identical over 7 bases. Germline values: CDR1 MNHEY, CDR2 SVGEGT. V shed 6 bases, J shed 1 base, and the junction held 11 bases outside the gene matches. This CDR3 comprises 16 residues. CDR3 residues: CASSPFLRGFQETQYF. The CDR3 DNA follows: TGTGCCAGCAGCCCATTTTTGCGGGGGTTCCAAGAGACCCAGTACTTC.

CDR3 in amino acids: CASSPRLATYNEQFF. As DNA, the CDR3 is TGTGCCAGCAGCCCGAGACTAGCGACGTACAATGAGCAGTTCTTC. The chain carries TRBV9 and TRBJ2-1, with 8 nucleotides matching TRBD2. Germline lookup yields CDR1 SGDLS and CDR2 YYNGEE. The CDR3 extends over 15 amino acids. V trimming: 4 bases; J trimming: 4 bases; junction bases outside the gene matches: 7.

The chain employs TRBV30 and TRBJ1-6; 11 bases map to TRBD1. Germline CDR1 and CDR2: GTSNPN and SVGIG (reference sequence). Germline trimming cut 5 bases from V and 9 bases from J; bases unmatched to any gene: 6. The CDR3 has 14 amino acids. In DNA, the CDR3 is TGTGCCTGGGCCGGGACAGGGGGGGTTTCACCCCTCCACTTT. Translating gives CAWAGTGGVSPLHF.

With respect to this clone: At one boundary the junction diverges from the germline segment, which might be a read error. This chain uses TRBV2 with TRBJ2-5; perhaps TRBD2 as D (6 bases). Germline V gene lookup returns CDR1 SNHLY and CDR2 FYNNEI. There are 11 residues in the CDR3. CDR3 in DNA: TGTGCCAGCAGTGAATGGCGGGGCTGGGACTTC. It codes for CASSEWRGWDF.

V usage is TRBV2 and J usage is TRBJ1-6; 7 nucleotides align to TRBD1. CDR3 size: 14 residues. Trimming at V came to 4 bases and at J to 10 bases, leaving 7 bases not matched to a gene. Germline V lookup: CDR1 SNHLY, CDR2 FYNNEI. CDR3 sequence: CASSAGQVNSPLHF. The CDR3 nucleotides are TGTGCCAGCAGTGCTGGACAGGTGAACTCACCCCTCCACTTT.

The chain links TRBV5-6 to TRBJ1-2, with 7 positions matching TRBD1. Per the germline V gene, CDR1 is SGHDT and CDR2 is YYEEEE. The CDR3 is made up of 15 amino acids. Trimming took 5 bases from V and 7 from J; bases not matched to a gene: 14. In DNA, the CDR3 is TGTGCCAGCAGTTTAGGGGGCCTCCGCCCCGTTGGCTACACCTTC. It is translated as CASSLGGLRPVGYTF.

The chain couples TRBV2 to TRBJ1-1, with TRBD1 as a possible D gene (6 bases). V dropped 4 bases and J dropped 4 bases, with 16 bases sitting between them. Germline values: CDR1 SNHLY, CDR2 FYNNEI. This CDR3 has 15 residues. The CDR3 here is CASSASQRGGTEAFF. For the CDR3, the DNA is TGTGCCAGCAGTGCGTCCCAGAGGGGGGGCACTGAAGCTTTCTTT.

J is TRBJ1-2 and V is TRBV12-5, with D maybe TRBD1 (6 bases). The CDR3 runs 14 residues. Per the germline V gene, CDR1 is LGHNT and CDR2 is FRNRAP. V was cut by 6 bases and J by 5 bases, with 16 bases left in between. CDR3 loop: CASGWTVLEYGYTF. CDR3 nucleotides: TGTGCTAGTGGGTGGACAGTCCTGGAGTATGGCTACACCTTC.

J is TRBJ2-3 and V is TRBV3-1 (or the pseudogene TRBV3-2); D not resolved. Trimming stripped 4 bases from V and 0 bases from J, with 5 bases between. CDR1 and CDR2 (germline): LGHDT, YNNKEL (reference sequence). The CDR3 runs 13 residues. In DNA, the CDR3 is TGTGCCAGCAGCCCGTCTAGCACAGATACGCAGTATTTT. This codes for CASSPSSTDTQYF.

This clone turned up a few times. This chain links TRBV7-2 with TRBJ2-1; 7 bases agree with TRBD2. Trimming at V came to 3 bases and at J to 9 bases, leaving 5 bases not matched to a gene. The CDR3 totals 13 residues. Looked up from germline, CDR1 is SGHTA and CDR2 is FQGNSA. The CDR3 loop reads CASSFTSVGEQFF. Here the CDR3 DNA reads TGTGCCAGCAGCTTCACTAGCGTGGGTGAGCAGTTCTTC.

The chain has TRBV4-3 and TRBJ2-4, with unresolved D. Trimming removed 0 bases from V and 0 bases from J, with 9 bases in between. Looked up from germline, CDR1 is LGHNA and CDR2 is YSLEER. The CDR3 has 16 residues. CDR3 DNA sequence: TGCGCCAGCAGCCAAGATAGTTGGAGAGCCAAAAACATTCAGTACTTC. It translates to CASSQDSWRAKNIQYF.

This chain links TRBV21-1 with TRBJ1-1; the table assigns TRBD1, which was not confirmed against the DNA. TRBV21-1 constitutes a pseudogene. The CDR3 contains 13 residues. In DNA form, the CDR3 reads TGTGCCAGCAAAACAGGGGGGCACACTGAAGCTTTCTTT. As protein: CASKTGGHTEAFF.

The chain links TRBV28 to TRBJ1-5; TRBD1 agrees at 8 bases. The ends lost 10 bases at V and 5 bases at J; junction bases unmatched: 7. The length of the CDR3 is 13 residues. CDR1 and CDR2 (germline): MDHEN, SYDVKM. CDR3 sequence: CAIGTGLYQPQHF. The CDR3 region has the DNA TGTGCCATCGGGACAGGACTCTATCAGCCCCAGCATTTT.

The CDR3 sequence: CASRGHSSYEQYF. The CDR3 nucleotides are TGTGCCAGTAGGGGACACTCCTCCTACGAGCAGTACTTC. The chain employs TRBV19 and TRBJ2-7; the D gene is possibly TRBD1 (6 bases). Trimming cost V 6 bases and J 0 bases, with 9 bases left between them. Germline V gene data show CDR1 as LNHDA and CDR2 as SQIVND (reference sequence). The length of the CDR3 is 13 residues.

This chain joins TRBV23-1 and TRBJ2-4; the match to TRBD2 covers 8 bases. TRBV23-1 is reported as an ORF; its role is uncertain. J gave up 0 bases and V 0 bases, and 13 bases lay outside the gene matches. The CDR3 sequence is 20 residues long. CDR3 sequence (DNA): TGCGCCAGCAGTCAATCCAGGCGGGGTATAGCGGGGATAGCCAAAAACATTCAGTACTTC. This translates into CASSQSRRGIAGIAKNIQYF.

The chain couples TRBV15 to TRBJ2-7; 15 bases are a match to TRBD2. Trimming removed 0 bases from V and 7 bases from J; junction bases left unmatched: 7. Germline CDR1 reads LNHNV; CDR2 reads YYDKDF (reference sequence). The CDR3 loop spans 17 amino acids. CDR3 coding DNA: TGTGCCACCAGCAGAGATGGACTAGCGGGAGGGCCGAAGGAGCAGTACTTC. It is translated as CATSRDGLAGGPKEQYF.

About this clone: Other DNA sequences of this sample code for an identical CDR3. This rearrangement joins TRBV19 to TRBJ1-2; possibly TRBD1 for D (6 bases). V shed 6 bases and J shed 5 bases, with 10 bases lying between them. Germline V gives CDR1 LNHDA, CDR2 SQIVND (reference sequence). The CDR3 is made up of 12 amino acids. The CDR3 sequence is CASRSTGYGYTF. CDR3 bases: TGTGCCAGTAGGTCCACAGGGTATGGCTACACCTTC.

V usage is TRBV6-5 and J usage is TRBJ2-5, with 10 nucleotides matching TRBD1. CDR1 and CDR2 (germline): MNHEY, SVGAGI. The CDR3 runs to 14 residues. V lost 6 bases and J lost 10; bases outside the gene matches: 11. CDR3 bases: TGTGCCAGCAGCCCCCTACTGACAGGGGGCGACCAGTACTTC. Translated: CASSPLLTGGDQYF.